These 28 T cell receptor beta chains came from one sample sequenced in a study of blood T cell repertoires in COVID-19. Libraries were prepared by immunoSEQ multiplex PCR; TCRdb keeps only in-frame clonotypes and omits some of them. In the table there are about 260,000 clones, approximately 88% of which are singletons. Sequencing was done on a sample of peripheral blood. These receptors all stem from a human donor in a cohort sampled during active COVID-19.

The chain is built from TRBV6-6 and TRBJ2-1; D call uncertain. This CDR3 comprises 15 residues. Germline loops: CDR1 MNHNY, CDR2 SVGAGI (reference sequence). Between the trimmed V and J ends, which lost 0 bases and 4 bases, there was a span of 10 bases. The CDR3 nucleotides read TGTGCCAGCAGTTACTCGAGAGAGCCTTACAATGAGCAGTTCTTC. This gives the protein CASSYSREPYNEQFF.

The rearrangement links TRBV6-2 or TRBV6-3 to TRBJ2-7, with TRBD1 matching 8 bases. Trimming took 6 bases from V and 1 from J; bases not matched to a gene: 8. This CDR3 is built from 15 residues. The V gene's germline CDR1 is MNHEY and CDR2 SVGEGT. The CDR3 bases are TGTGCCAGCAGCCGCCCAGGGGGCCTTTCCTACGAGCAGTACTTC. This sequence encodes CASSRPGGLSYEQYF.

Regarding this clone: A read error is the likely source, as a far larger clone sits one nucleotide away. The chain uses TRBV5-1 and TRBJ2-7; D might be TRBD1 (6 bases). Germline assignment: CDR1 SGHRS and CDR2 YFSETQ. The CDR3 runs to 13 residues. Trimming left V 5 bases short and J 2 bases short, with 11 bases between. CDR3 in DNA: TGCGCCAGCAGTGCAGGGGCCCCCTACGAGCAGTACTTC. It yields the protein CASSAGAPYEQYF.

The count of this clone is one. The genes are TRBV11-1 and TRBJ2-7; 12 bases agree with TRBD2. CDR3 length equals 16 residues. CDR1 and CDR2 from the germline V gene are SGHAT and FQDESV (reference sequence). The V and J ends lost 3 bases and 4 bases, in that order; junction bases with no gene match: 7. CDR3 nucleotide sequence: TGTGCCAGCAGCTTCGGACTAGCGGGACTCGATTACGAGCAGTACTTC. Translated: CASSFGLAGLDYEQYF.

The DNA of the CDR3 is TGTGCCTGGAGTGACGGAGGGACTAGCGGCAACACAGATACGCAGTATTTT. This sequence encodes CAWSDGGTSGNTDTQYF. The gene calls are TRBV30 and TRBJ2-3, with 11 bases that match TRBD2. This CDR3 has 17 residues. The germline V gene has CDR1 GTSNPN and CDR2 SVGIG (reference sequence). V gave up 1 base and J gave up 2 bases; unmatched junction bases: 8.

The genes are TRBV7-2 and TRBJ2-1, with 11 bases matching TRBD2. CDR1 and CDR2 (germline): SGHTA, FQGNSA. The CDR3 contains 15 residues. J was trimmed by 4 bases and V by 5 bases; bases with no gene match: 4. The CDR3 DNA is TGTGCCAGCAGCCCACTAGCGGGGGTTTACAATGAGCAGTTCTTC. Encoded protein: CASSPLAGVYNEQFF. The full variable domain, in which reference TRBV7-2 and TRBJ2-1 provide the parts outside the CDR3, is GAGVSQSPSNKVTEKGKDVELRCDPISGHTALYWYRQSLGQGLEFLIYFQGNSAPDKSGLPSDRFSAERTGGSVSTLTIQRTQQEDSAVYLCASSPLAGVYNEQFFGPGTRLTVL.

Remarks on this clone: The junction departs from the called germline gene at one end, perhaps through a read error. The chain couples TRBV19 to TRBJ1-1; TRBD1 matches 9 bases. This CDR3 spans 12 amino acids. Germline CDR1 LNHDA, CDR2 SQIVND (reference sequence). The CDR3 is CASHQVGQGLDF. The DNA for the CDR3 is TGTGCCAGTCACCAGGTGGGACAGGGTTTGGACTTT.

The chain joins TRBV7-2 to TRBJ2-7; 9 bases are shared with TRBD1. In germline, CDR1 is SGHTA, CDR2 FQGNSA. This CDR3 is 15 amino acids long. With 2 bases clipped from V and 2 bases from J, the junction kept 4 bases outside the gene matches. CDR3 in DNA: TGTGCCAGCAGCTTAATAGGACAGGGGACCTACGAGCAGTACTTC. Encoded protein: CASSLIGQGTYEQYF.

The chain combines TRBV19 with TRBJ2-3; 7 bases line up with TRBD2. V shed 3 bases and J 0 bases; nucleotides not matched to a gene: 6. The CDR3 sequence is 16 residues long. Germline V gene sequence: CDR1 LNHDA, CDR2 SQIVND (reference sequence). In DNA, the CDR3 is TGTGCCAGTAGTATCCCCCAGGGAGGGAGCACAGATACGCAGTATTTT. This gives the protein CASSIPQGGSTDTQYF.

The rearrangement joins TRBV24-1 to TRBJ2-5; D perhaps matches TRBD1 (5 bases). From germline, CDR1 is KGHDR and CDR2 SFDVKD. The ends were cut back, 3 bases at V and 7 bases at J, with 8 bases in the middle. This CDR3 spans 12 amino acids. The CDR3 reads CATSDPTGTQYF. CDR3 bases: TGTGCCACCAGTGATCCTACAGGGACCCAGTACTTC.

The genes are TRBV5-1 and TRBJ2-1; 7 bases match TRBD2. The CDR3 is made up of 14 amino acids. Germline trimming cut 0 bases from V and 4 bases from J; bases unmatched to any gene: 1. In germline, CDR1 is SGHRS, CDR2 YFSETQ. CDR3 DNA sequence: TGCGCCAGCAGCTTGGGCGGGGGTTACAATGAGCAGTTCTTC. The encoded protein is CASSLGGGYNEQFF.

A single count supports this clone. The rearrangement uses TRBV27 and TRBJ2-7, with D perhaps TRBD1 (6 bases). V shed 5 bases and J shed 7 bases, with 15 bases lying between them. Germline values: CDR1 MNHEY, CDR2 SMNVEV (reference sequence). The CDR3 sequence is 13 residues long. CDR3 amino acids: CASSPPPGTEQYF. Here the CDR3 DNA reads TGTGCCAGCAGTCCTCCACCCGGGACAGAGCAGTACTTC.

Here the CDR3 reads CASSFGQGRSYNSPLHF. The CDR3 nucleotides read TGTGCCAGCAGTTTTGGACAGGGGAGGTCCTATAATTCACCCCTCCACTTT. This chain joins TRBV27 and TRBJ1-6, with 9 bases lining up with TRBD1. The length of the CDR3 is 17 residues. Germline lookup yields CDR1 MNHEY and CDR2 SMNVEV (reference sequence). V lost 3 bases and J lost 1; bases outside the gene matches: 4.

This clone appeared a single time. V is TRBV6-2 or TRBV6-3 and J is TRBJ2-1; D gene uncertain. The CDR3 covers 11 residues. Trimming took off 5 bases at V and 3 bases at J, with 2 bases between the two ends. Germline V gene sequence: CDR1 MNHEY, CDR2 SVGEGT. DNA for the CDR3: TGTGCCAGCAGTCTCTACAATGAGCAGTTCTTC. Translation: CASSLYNEQFF.

This chain joins TRBV7-9 and TRBJ1-2; 8 nucleotides align to TRBD1. CDR1 and CDR2 (germline): SEHNR, FQNEAQ (reference sequence). Losses at the gene ends were 1 base for V and 8 bases for J; bases not matched to a gene: 6. The CDR3 has 14 amino acids. Written as DNA, the CDR3 is TGTGCCAGCAGCTTAGTGGACAGGGTAGAGGGCTACACCTTC. Protein sequence: CASSLVDRVEGYTF.

The chain is built from TRBV7-9 and TRBJ2-7; D is perhaps TRBD1 (6 bases). Trimming cost V 5 bases and J 1 base, with 9 bases left between them. Germline CDR1 SEHNR, CDR2 FQNEAQ (reference sequence). This CDR3 region has 13 residues. The CDR3 loop is CASSLDSSYEQYF. The CDR3 DNA is TGTGCCAGCAGCCTGGACAGTTCCTACGAGCAGTACTTC.

The chain joins TRBV4-3 to TRBJ1-1, with D possibly TRBD1 on 6 matching bases. This CDR3 spans 18 amino acids. V was clipped by 1 base and J by 0 bases, with 18 bases between them. The germline gives CDR1 LGHNA, CDR2 YSLEER. The CDR3 bases are TGCGCCAGCAGCCAAGGCAGGGGCCTCAGAGGGTTGAACACTGAAGCTTTCTTT. Translated, it gives CASSQGRGLRGLNTEAFF.

The rearrangement joins TRBV5-8 to TRBJ1-2; D is unresolved. The CDR3 runs 15 residues. The V gene lost 0 bases and the J gene lost 6 bases, with 15 bases spanning the gap. The V gene's germline CDR1 is SGHTS and CDR2 YDEGEE. CDR3 protein: CASSLDYELNNGYTF. DNA for the CDR3: TGTGCCAGCAGCTTGGATTATGAACTGAATAATGGCTACACCTTC.

The V and J genes are TRBV3-1 (or the pseudogene TRBV3-2) and TRBJ1-2; D is undetermined. Germline CDR1 is LGHDT and CDR2 is YNNKEL (reference sequence). The CDR3 loop spans 16 amino acids. Trimming shortened V by 0 bases and J by 4 bases, and 15 bases separated the two germline ends. CDR3 nucleotides: TGTGCCAGCAGCCAAGATTGGGTAGCGGGGATCTATGGCTACACCTTC. This gives the protein CASSQDWVAGIYGYTF.

The chain is built from TRBV5-6 and TRBJ2-7; D unresolved. The V end was cut by 5 bases, the J end by 7 bases, with 19 bases between. This CDR3 spans 14 amino acids. CDR1 and CDR2 from the germline V gene are SGHDT and YYEEEE. The CDR3 DNA reads TGTGCCAGCAGTGAAGGCGGTCTCCTGAGGGAGCAGTACTTC. It is translated as CASSEGGLLREQYF.

The sample holds one count of this clone. The rearrangement joins TRBV6-2 or TRBV6-3 to TRBJ2-2; 10 bases are a match to TRBD2. With V trimmed by 2 bases and J by 7 bases, 7 bases remained unmatched. This CDR3 is 16 amino acids long. Germline V gives CDR1 MNHEY, CDR2 SVGEGT. The CDR3 coding sequence is TGTGCCAGCAGTTACGGTCCTAGCGGGAGTCACGGGGAGCTGTTTTTT. It is translated as CASSYGPSGSHGELFF.

This clone was counted only a few times. The CDR3 loop reads CASSSIPGNTEAFF. CDR3 sequence (DNA): TGTGCCAGCAGCAGCATTCCAGGGAACACTGAAGCTTTCTTT. The rearrangement joins TRBV7-3 to TRBJ1-1; no firm D call. The CDR3 has 14 amino acids. The germline V gene has CDR1 SGHTA and CDR2 FQGTGA. V lost 5 bases and J lost 1, with 11 bases in between. Full variable domain (rest looked up from reference TRBV7-3 and TRBJ1-1): GAGVSQTPSNKVTEKGKYVELRCDPISGHTALYWYRQSLGQGPEFLIYFQGTGAADDSGLPNDRFFAVRPEGSVSTLKIQRTERGDSAVYLCASSSIPGNTEAFFGQGTRLTVV.

The V and J genes are TRBV10-3 and TRBJ1-5; possibly TRBD1 for D (5 bases). Germline CDR1 ENHRY, CDR2 SYGVKD. V was shortened by 10 bases and J by 5 bases, with 18 bases between the two germline ends. The CDR3 has 14 residues. The CDR3 protein is CATQPNSGDQPQHF. The CDR3 nucleotides read TGTGCCACCCAACCCAATTCGGGGGATCAGCCCCAGCATTTT.

The chain combines TRBV6-5 with TRBJ1-2; 7 nucleotides line up with TRBD1. J was trimmed by 9 bases and V by 2 bases; bases with no gene match: 6. The CDR3 totals 13 residues. The germline gives CDR1 MNHEY, CDR2 SVGAGI. The chain's CDR3 is CASSYPEGASYTF. The CDR3 DNA is TGTGCCAGCAGTTACCCCGAGGGGGCAAGCTACACCTTC.

CDR3 region: CASSLSGAYSYEQYF. The DNA of the CDR3 is TGTGCCAGCAGTTTATCGGGGGCGTACTCCTACGAGCAGTACTTC. V usage is TRBV27 and J usage is TRBJ2-7; the D gene is possibly TRBD1 (6 bases). The CDR3 totals 15 residues. V was shortened by 0 bases and J by 0 bases, with 9 bases between the two germline ends. Germline V gene lookup returns CDR1 MNHEY and CDR2 SMNVEV (reference sequence).

The chain has TRBV6-2 or TRBV6-3 and TRBJ1-5; D gene uncertain. There are 14 residues in the CDR3. Germline V lookup: CDR1 MNHEY, CDR2 SVGEGT. V lost 1 base and J 2 bases, leaving 6 bases between the germline ends. The CDR3 DNA sequence: TGTGCCAGCAGTTACTGGAGTGGCAATCAGCCCCAGCATTTT. It encodes CASSYWSGNQPQHF.

This clone appeared once. The J gene is TRBJ2-7, the V gene TRBV9, with TRBD1 matching over 9 bases. With 5 bases clipped from V and 6 bases from J, the junction kept 9 bases outside the gene matches. Germline-derived CDR1 and CDR2 are SGDLS and YYNGEE. This CDR3 comprises 14 residues. In DNA form, the CDR3 reads TGTGCCAGCAGTCCCGGGACAGGGAGCTTCGAGCAGTACTTC. Its translation is CASSPGTGSFEQYF.

This clone was detected once. The V call is TRBV2, the J call TRBJ1-5; 10 positions match TRBD1. The CDR3 extends over 19 amino acids. The germline V gene encodes CDR1 SNHLY and CDR2 FYNNEI. V dropped 6 bases and J dropped 5; count of bases not matched to a gene: 19. CDR3 in DNA: TGTGCCAGCAGCGATAACCCTCGGCGGACAGGGGGATTCTATCAGCCCCAGCATTTT. The encoded protein is CASSDNPRRTGGFYQPQHF.